These T cell receptor beta chains were read from a single sample in a study of molecular identifiers for immune sequencing clone quantification. TCRdb reprocessed the PCR reads via MiXCR and lists one record per CDR3 protein. The data hold 35,000 or so distinct CDR3 sequences, with 19% observed a single time. The sequenced material came from naive CD8+ T cells from blood, with Jurkat cell RNA spiked in. These receptors were taken from a human donor in good health. Some libraries in this study had Jurkat cell RNA spiked in. CDR3s include the opening cysteine and the closing phenylalanine or tryptophan. Fields, in order: J gene, V gene, D gene, clone size, CDR3 protein, CDR3 DNA. A D gene is named only where the DNA matches it firmly. Clone sizes are shown as once, few, many, or a class for an expanded clone.

>TRBJ2-1|TRBV7-6|.|many
CASSPGDNEQFF
TGTGCCAGCAGCCCGGGGGACAATGAGCAGTTCTTC
>TRBJ1-4|TRBV20-1|.|once
CRARPTNEKLFF
TGCCGTGCTAGGCCAACTAATGAAAAACTGTTTTTT
>TRBJ2-4|TRBV2|TRBD2|many
CASSEEREWTKNIQYF
TGTGCCAGCAGTGAAGAGCGGGAGTGGACCAAAAACATTCAGTACTTC
>TRBJ2-2|TRBV19|.|many
CASSILSTGELFF
TGTGCCAGTAGTATCCTAAGCACCGGGGAGCTGTTTTTT
>TRBJ2-3|TRBV29-1|.|many
CSVEVKGRSTNTQYF
TGCAGCGTTGAGGTCAAGGGGAGGAGTACAAATACGCAGTATTTT
>TRBJ2-3|TRBV3-1|.|few
CASSQGGAYGTDTQYF
TGTGCCAGCAGCCAAGGCGGGGCGTATGGCACAGATACGCAGTATTTT
>TRBJ2-3|TRBV9|.|few
CASAGNTQYF
TGTGCCAGCGCGGGGAACACGCAGTATTTT
>TRBJ1-1|TRBV7-9|.|many
CASRSNGGHTEAFF
TGTGCCAGCAGAAGTAATGGAGGGCACACTGAAGCTTTCTTT
>TRBJ1-5|TRBV19|.|many
CASSLWARNQPQHF
TGTGCCAGTAGTTTATGGGCTCGCAATCAGCCCCAGCATTTT
>TRBJ2-3|TRBV30|.|many
CAWSAGELTDTQYF
TGTGCCTGGAGTGCGGGGGAATTAACAGATACGCAGTATTTT